The clone carrying this T cell receptor (beta chain) was detected ten times or more. The antigen is not known. These data originate in a study of glioma-infiltrating T cells. Regarding the study as a whole: CDR3 overlap between tissue and blood was very small. Above-expected tissue-blood divergence occurred in all gliomas, most in low-grade ones.

TCR alpha and beta CDR3 regions were amplified from RNA using iRepertoire nested multiplex PCR. Input was about 85-400 ng of tissue mRNA or PBMC total RNA. Each CDR3 protein is one row after TCRdb ran MiXCR on the multiplex PCR reads. Found here are around 190,000 distinct CDR3 sequences, more than 25% of them singletons; the top ten hold around 20%. V lost 5 bases, J lost 2 bases, and 6 bases stayed unmatched. The CDR3 runs to 14 residues. Germline loops: CDR1 LNHDA, CDR2 SQIVND (reference sequence). This TCR derives from a human donor with low-grade glioma or glioblastoma, undergoing nonglioma brain surgery, or in good health (not recorded which). Material for sequencing was glioma tissue, nonneoplastic brain tissue, or PBMCs (not recorded which). The V call is TRBV19, the J call TRBJ2-7; TRBD2 matches at 7 bases. In DNA, the CDR3 is TGTGCCAGTAGTCTAGCGGCTACACCCTACGAGCAGTACTTC. Translation: CASSLAATPYEQYF.